This T cell receptor beta chain was sequenced during a study of cytomegalovirus exposure and HLA in healthy donors. The CDR3 has 16 residues. Germline-derived CDR1 and CDR2 are SGHRS and YFSETQ. V shed 4 bases, J shed 1 base, and the junction held 2 bases outside the gene matches. Primers included in the PCR were 60 Vbeta and 13 Jbeta primers. The protocol was immunoSEQ multiplex PCR, while the TCRdb copy is restricted to in-frame clones and leaves out a portion. This sample has 150,000 or so clones, with around 77% found just once. Input material: PBMCs. The receptor was derived from a middle-aged man in good health and CMV-seronegative. The chain links TRBV5-1 to TRBJ2-1; 13 bases agree with TRBD2. The CDR3 nucleotides read TGCGCCAGCAGCGGGGGACTAGCGGGATCCTACAATGAGCAGTTCTTC. Protein product: CASSGGLAGSYNEQFF.